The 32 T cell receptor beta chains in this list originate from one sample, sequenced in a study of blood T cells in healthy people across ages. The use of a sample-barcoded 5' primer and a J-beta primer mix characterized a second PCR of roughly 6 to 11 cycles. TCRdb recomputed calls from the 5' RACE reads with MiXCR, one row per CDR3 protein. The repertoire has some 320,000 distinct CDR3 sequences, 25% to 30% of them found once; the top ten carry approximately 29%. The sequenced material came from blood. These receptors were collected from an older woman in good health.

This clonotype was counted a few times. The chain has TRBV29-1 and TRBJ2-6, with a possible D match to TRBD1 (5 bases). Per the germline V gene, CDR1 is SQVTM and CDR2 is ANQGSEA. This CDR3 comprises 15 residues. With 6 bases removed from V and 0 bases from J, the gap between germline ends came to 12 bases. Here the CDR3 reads CSVDRITSGANVLTF. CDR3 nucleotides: TGCAGCGTCGACAGAATAACCTCTGGGGCCAACGTCCTGACTTTC.

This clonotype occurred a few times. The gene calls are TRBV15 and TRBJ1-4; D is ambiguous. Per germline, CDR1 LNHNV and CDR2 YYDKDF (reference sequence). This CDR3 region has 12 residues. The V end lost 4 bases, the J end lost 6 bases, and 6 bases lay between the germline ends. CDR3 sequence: CATSTEDEKLFF. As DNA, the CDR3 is TGTGCCACCAGCACGGAGGATGAAAAACTGTTTTTT.

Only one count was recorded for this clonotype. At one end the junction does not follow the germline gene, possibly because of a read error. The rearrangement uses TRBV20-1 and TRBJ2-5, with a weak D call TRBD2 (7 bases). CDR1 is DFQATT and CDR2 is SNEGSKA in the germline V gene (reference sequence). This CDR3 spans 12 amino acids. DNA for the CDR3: TGCAGTGCTCAGAAAGGGGTAGGGGGGGAGTTCTTC. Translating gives CSAQKGVGGEFF.

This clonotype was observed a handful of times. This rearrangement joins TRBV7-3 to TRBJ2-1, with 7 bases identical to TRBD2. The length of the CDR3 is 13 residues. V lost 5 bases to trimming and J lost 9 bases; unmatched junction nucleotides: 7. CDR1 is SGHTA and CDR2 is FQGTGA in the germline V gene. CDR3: CASSRGLDSEQFF. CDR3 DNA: TGTGCCAGCAGCCGCGGACTAGATAGTGAGCAGTTCTTC.

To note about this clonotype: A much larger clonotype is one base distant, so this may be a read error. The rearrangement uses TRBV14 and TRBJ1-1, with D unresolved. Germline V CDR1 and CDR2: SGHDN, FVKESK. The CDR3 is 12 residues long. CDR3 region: CAGSQAYTEAFF. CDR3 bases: TGTGCCGGCAGCCAAGCCTACACTGAAGCTTTCTTT.

The CDR3 coding sequence is TGTGCCAGCAGCTCGGACAGGGGGCGCCATGAAAAACTGTTTTTT. Translation gives CASSSDRGRHEKLFF. The chain uses TRBV7-2 and TRBJ1-4, with 11 bases fitting TRBD1. The trim removed 4 bases at V and 6 bases at J, leaving 4 bases unmatched. The CDR3 runs 15 residues. Germline V gene lookup returns CDR1 SGHTA and CDR2 FQGNSA.

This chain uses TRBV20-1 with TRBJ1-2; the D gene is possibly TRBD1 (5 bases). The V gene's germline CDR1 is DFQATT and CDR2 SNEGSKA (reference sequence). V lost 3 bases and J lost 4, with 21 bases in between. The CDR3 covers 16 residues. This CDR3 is CSASGFRGTSSYGYTF. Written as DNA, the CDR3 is TGCAGTGCTAGTGGGTTTCGGGGGACCTCGAGCTATGGCTACACCTTC.

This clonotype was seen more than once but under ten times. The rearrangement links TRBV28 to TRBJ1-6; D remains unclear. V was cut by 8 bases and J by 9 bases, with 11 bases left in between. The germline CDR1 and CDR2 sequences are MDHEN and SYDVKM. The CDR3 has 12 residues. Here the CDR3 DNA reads TGTGCCAGCTCTTGGAGTAGTTCACCCCTCCACTTT. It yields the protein CASSWSSSPLHF.

For the CDR3, the DNA is TGTGCCAGCAGCTTAGCGGAGAGAGAGACCCAGTACTTC. This encodes CASSLAERETQYF. The rearrangement uses TRBV7-2 and TRBJ2-5, with D uncertain. V lost 0 bases, J lost 4 bases, and 6 bases lay in between. Germline values: CDR1 SGHTA, CDR2 FQGNSA. The CDR3 sequence is 13 residues long. The variable domain in full, with the rest retrieved from reference TRBV7-2 and TRBJ2-5, is GAGVSQSPSNKVTEKGKDVELRCDPISGHTALYWYRQSLGQGLEFLIYFQGNSAPDKSGLPSDRFSAERTGGSVSTLTIQRTQQEDSAVYLCASSLAERETQYFGPGTRLLVL.

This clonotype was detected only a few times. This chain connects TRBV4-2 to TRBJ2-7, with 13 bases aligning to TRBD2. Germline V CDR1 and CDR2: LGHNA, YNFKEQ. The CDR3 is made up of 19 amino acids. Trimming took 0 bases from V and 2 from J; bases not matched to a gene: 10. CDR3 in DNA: TGTGCCAGCAGCCAAGATTTTAGTGGCACTAGCGGGAGGGCCTACGAGCAGTACTTC. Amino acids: CASSQDFSGTSGRAYEQYF.

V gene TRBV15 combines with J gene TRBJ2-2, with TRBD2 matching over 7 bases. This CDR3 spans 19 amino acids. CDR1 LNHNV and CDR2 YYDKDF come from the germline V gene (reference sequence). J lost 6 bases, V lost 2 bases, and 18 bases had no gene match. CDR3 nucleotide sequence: TGTGCCACCAGCAGATGGGCTGAATCAGGACTAGATACCCCCGGGGAGCTGTTTTTT. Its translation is CATSRWAESGLDTPGELFF. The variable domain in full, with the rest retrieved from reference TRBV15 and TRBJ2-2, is DAMVIQNPRYQVTQFGKPVTLSCSQTLNHNVMYWYQQKSSQAPKLLFHYYDKDFNNEADTPDNFQSRRPNTSFCFLDIRSPGLGDTAMYLCATSRWAESGLDTPGELFFGEGSRLTVL.

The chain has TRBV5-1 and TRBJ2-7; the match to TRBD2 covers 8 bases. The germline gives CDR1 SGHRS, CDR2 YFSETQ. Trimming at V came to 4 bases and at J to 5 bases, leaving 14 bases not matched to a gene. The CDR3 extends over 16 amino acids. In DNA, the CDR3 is TGCGCCAGCAGCCCTAGGGGCGGGGGGAGAAGCAACGAGCAGTACTTC. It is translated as CASSPRGGGRSNEQYF. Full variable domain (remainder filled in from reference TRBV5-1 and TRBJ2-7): KAGVTQTPRYLIKTRGQQVTLSCSPISGHRSVSWYQQTPGQGLQFLFEYFSETQRNKGNFPGRFSGRQFSNSRSEMNVSTLELGDSALYLCASSPRGGGRSNEQYFGPGTRLTVT.

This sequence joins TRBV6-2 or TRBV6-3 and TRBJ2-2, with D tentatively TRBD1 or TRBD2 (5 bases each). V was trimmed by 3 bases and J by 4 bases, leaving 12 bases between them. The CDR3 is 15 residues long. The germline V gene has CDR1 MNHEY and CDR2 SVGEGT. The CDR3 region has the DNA TGTGCCAGCAGTTATCGGGTGGGACGCACCGGGGAGCTGTTTTTT. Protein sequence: CASSYRVGRTGELFF.

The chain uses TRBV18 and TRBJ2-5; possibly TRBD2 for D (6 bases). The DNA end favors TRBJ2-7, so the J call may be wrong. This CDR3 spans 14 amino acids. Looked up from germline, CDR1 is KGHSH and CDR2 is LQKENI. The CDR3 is CASSPPRAGNEQYF. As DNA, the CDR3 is TGTGCCAGCTCACCGCCACGCGCGGGGAACGAGCAGTACTTC.

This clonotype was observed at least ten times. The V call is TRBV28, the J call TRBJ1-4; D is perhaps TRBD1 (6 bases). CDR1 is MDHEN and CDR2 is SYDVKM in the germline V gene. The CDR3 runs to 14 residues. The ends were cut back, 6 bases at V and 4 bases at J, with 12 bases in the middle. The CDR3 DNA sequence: TGTGCCAGCAGCACAGGGAGCGTTAATGAAAAACTGTTTTTT. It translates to CASSTGSVNEKLFF.

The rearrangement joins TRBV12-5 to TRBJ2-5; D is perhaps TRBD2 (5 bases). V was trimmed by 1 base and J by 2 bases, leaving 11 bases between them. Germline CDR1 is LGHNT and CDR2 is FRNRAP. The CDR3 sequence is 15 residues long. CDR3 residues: CASGLGRGLQETQYF. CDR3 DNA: TGTGCTAGTGGTTTGGGACGTGGACTGCAAGAGACCCAGTACTTC.

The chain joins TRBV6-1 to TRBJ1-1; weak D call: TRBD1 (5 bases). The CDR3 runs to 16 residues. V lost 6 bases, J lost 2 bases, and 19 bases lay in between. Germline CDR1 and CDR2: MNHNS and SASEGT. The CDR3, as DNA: TGTGCCAGCAGCCCCTCCGGGGCGCCTATCAACACTGAAGCTTTCTTT. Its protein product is CASSPSGAPINTEAFF.

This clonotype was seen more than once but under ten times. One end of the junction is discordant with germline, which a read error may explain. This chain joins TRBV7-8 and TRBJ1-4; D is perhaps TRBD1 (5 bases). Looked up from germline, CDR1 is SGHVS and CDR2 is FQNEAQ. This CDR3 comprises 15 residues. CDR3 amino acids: CASSPHSGLNEKLFF. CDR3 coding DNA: TGTGCTAGCAGCCCCCACTCAGGGCTAAATGAAAAACTGTTTTTT.

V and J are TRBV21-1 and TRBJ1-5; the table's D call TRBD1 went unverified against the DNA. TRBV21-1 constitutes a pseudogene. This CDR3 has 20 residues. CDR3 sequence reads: CASSSRFKGGSGFSNQPQHF. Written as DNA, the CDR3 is TGTGCCAGCAGCTCCAGATTTAAGGGGGGCTCCGGGTTCAGCAATCAGCCCCAGCATTTT.

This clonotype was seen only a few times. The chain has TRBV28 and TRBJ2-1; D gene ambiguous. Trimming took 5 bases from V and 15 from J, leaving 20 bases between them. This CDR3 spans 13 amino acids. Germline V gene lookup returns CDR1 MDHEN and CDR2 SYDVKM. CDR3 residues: CASSIPAQHLRFF. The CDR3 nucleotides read TGTGCCAGCAGTATCCCCGCCCAACATCTTAGGTTCTTC.

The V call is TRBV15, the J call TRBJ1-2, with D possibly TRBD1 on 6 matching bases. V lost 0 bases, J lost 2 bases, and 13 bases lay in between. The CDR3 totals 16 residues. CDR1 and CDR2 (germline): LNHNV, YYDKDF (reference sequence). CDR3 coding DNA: TGTGCCACCAGCAGAGATAGAAACAGGGAGAACTATGGCTACACCTTC. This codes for CATSRDRNRENYGYTF.

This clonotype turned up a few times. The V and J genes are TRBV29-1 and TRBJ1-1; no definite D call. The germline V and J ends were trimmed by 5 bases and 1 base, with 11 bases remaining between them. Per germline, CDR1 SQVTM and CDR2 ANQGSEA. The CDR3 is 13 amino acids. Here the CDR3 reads CSVLRATNTEAFF. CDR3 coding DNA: TGCAGCGTTCTGCGGGCCACGAACACTGAAGCTTTCTTT.

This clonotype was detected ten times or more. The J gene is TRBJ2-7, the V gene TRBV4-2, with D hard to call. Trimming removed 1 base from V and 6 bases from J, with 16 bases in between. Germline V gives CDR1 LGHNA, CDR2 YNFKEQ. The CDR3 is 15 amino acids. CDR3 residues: CASSQVAGTFSEQYF. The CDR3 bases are TGTGCCAGCAGCCAAGTGGCCGGAACTTTCTCCGAGCAGTACTTC.

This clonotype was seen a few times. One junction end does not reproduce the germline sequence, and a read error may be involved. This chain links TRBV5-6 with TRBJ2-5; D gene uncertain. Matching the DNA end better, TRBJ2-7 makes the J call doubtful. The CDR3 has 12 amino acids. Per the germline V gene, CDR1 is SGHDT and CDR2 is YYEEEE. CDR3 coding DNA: TGTGCCGGCAGCTTGGGTGGCTACGAGCAGTACTTC. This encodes CAGSLGGYEQYF.

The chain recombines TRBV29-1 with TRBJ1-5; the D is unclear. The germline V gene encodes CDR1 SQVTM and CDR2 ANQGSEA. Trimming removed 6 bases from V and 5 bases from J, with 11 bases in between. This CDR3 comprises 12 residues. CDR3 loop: CSVTGGDQPQHF. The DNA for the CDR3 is TGCAGCGTAACTGGTGGGGATCAGCCCCAGCATTTT.

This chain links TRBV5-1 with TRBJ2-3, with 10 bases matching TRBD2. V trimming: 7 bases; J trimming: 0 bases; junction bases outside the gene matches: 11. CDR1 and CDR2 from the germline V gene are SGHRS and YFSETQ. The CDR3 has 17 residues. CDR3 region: CASAGLAGVVSTDTQYF. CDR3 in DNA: TGCGCCAGCGCCGGTCTAGCGGGAGTAGTTAGCACAGATACGCAGTATTTT. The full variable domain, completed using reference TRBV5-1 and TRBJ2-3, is KAGVTQTPRYLIKTRGQQVTLSCSPISGHRSVSWYQQTPGQGLQFLFEYFSETQRNKGNFPGRFSGRQFSNSRSEMNVSTLELGDSALYLCASAGLAGVVSTDTQYFGPGTRLTVL.

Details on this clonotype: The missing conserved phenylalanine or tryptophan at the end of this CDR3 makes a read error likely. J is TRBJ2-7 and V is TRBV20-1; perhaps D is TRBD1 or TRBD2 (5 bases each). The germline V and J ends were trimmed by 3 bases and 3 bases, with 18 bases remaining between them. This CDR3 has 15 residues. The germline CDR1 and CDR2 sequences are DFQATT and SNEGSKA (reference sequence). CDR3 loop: CSASSPQEVVYEQYL. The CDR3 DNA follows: TGCAGTGCTAGTTCGCCACAGGAGGTCGTCTACGAGCAGTACCTC.

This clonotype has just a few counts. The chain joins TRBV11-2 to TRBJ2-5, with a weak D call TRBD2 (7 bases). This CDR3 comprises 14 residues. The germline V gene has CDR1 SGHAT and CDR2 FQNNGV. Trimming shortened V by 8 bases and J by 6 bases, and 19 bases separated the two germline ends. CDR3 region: CASGQVGGGKTQYF. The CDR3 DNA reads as TGTGCCAGCGGGCAAGTGGGAGGGGGAAAGACCCAGTACTTC. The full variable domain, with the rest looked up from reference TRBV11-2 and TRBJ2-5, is EAGVAQSPRYKIIEKRQSVAFWCNPISGHATLYWYQQILGQGPKLLIQFQNNGVVDDSQLPKDRFSAERLKGVDSTLKIQPAKLEDSAVYLCASGQVGGGKTQYFGPGTRLLVL.

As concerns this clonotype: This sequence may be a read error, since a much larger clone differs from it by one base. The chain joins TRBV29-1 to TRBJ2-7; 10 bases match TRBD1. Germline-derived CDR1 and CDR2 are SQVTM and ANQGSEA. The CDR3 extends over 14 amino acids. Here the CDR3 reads CSVEYRDRGYERYF. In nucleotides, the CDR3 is TGCAGCGTTGAGTACCGGGACAGGGGCTACGAGCGGTACTTC.

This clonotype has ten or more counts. As DNA, the CDR3 is TGTGCCAGCAGCCCGCTTGAAGGAAAGAACACCGGGGAGCTGTTTTTT. Translated, it gives CASSPLEGKNTGELFF. This chain connects TRBV14 to TRBJ2-2, with D unresolved. The CDR3 has 16 residues. Per the germline V gene, CDR1 is SGHDN and CDR2 is FVKESK. V gave up 4 bases and J gave up 1 base, with 13 bases separating them.

The CDR3 here is CSVSGSSYEQYF. In DNA, the CDR3 is TGCAGCGTTAGCGGAAGCTCCTACGAGCAGTACTTC. The chain combines TRBV29-1 with TRBJ2-7; D possibly corresponds to TRBD2 (5 bases). This CDR3 contains 12 residues. V shed 5 bases and J shed 0 bases, with 8 bases lying between them. Germline CDR1 SQVTM, CDR2 ANQGSEA.

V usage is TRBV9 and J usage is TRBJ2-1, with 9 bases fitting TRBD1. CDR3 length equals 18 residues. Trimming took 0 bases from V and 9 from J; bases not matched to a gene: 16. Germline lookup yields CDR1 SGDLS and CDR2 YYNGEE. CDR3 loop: CASSVDMQGQGNRPEQFF. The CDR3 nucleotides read TGTGCCAGCAGCGTAGATATGCAAGGACAGGGGAATAGGCCTGAGCAGTTCTTC.